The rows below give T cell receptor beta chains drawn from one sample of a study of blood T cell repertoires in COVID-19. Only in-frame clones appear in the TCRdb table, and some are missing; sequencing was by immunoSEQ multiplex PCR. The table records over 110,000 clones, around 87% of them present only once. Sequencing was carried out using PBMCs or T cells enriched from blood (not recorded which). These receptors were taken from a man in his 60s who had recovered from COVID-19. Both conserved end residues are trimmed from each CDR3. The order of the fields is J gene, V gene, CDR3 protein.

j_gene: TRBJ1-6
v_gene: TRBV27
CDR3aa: ASSSRATGLNSPLH

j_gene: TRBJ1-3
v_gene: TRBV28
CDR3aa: ASRKGGTGNTIY

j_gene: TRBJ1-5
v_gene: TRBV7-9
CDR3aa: ASSHSPGTGAGQPQH

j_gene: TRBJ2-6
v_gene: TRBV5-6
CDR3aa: ASSPRHKTSLGANVLT

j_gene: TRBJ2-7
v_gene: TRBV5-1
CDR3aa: ASSLGRTAGSDYEQY

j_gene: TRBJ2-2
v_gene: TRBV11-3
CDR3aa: ASSLGSTGELF

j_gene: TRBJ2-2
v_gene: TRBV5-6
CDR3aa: ASSPIRGRTGELF

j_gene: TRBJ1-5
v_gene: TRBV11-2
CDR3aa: ASSAGDSVNQPQH

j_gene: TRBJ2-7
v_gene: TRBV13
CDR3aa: ASSASLDYEQY

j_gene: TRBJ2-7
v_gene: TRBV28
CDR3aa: ASSLVGSYEQY

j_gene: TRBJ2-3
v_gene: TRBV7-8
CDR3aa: ASSIPRGGSTDTQY

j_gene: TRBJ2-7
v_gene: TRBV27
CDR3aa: ASKRGGSSYEQY

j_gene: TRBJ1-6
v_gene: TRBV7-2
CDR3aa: ASSLVINSPLH

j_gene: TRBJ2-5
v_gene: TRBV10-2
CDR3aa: ASSEPRTSGRFETQY

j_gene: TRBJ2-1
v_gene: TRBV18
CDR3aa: ASSLDLLAGGFEQF

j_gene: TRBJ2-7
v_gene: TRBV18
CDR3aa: ASSPTQAQSYEQY

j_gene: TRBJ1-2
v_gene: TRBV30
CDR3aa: AWRDRVGYT

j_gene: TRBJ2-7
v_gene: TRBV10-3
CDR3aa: AISDLAWTVSYEQY

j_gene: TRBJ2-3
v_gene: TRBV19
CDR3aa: ASSMSLMTQY

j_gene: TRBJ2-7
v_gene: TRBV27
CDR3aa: ASSSLAGSHYEQY

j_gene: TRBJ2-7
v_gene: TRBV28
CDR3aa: ASSFEDARGYEQY

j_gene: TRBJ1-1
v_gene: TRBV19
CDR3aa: ASCPTLLRTGGMNTEAF

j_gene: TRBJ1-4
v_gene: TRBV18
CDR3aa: ASSPNTGGGEKLF